This T cell receptor (beta chain) emerged from a study of cytomegalovirus exposure and HLA in healthy donors. Turning to the study itself: Of around 400 genotyped donors, 81% grouped in the Caucasian-associated ancestry cluster.

Each donor was healthy, and each was a bone marrow donor. Deletions cut 6 bases from V and 4 bases from J, with 12 bases between. The CDR3 loop spans 13 amino acids. The germline V gene encodes CDR1 MDHEN and CDR2 SYDVKM. The PCR was carried out with 60 Vbeta primers and 13 Jbeta primers. This table comes from immunoSEQ multiplex PCR, and its TCRdb copy is limited to in-frame clones, with some not included. The sample lists about 160,000 clones, around 81% occurring once. The receptor's source is a middle-aged man in good health and CMV-seronegative. The chain is built from TRBV28 and TRBJ1-1; D gene uncertain. What was sequenced was PBMCs. In DNA, the CDR3 is TGTGCCAGCAGCCCCTCAAGCCTCACTGAAGCTTTCTTT. It encodes CASSPSSLTEAFF.